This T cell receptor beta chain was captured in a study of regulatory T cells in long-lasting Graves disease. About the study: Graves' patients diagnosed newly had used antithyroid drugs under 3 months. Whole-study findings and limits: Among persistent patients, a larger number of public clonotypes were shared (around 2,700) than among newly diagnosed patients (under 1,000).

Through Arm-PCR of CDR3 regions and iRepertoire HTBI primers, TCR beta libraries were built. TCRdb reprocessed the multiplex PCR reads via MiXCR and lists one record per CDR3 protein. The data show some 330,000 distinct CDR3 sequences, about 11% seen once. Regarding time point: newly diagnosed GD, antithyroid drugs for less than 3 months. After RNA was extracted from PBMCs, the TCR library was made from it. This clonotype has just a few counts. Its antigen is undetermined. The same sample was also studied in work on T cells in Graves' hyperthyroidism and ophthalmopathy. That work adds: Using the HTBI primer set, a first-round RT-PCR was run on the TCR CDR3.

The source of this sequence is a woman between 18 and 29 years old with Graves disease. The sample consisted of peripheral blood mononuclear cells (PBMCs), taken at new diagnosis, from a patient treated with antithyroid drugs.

CDR3 DNA: TGTGCCAGCAGCGGACAGGGCTCTTATCAAGAGACCCAGTACTTC. Residues: CASSGQGSYQETQYF. V is TRBV2 and J is TRBJ2-5; 8 bases are shared with TRBD1. Germline V CDR1 and CDR2: SNHLY, FYNNEI. Germline trimming cut 6 bases from V and 2 bases from J; bases unmatched to any gene: 8. The CDR3 runs to 15 residues.